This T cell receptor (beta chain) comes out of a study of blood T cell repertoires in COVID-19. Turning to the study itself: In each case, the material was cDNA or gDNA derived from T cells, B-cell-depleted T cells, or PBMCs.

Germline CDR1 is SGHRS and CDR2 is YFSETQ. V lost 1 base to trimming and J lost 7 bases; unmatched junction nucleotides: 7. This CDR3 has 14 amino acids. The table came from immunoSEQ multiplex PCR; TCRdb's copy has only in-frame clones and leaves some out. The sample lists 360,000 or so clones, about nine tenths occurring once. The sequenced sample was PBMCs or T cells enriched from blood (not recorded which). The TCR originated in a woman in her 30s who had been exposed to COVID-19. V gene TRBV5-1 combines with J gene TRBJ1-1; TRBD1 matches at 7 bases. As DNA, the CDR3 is TGCGCCAGCAGCTTGTCGACAGGGTCGAGTGAAGCTTTCTTT. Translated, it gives CASSLSTGSSEAFF.